This TCR beta chain is from a study of T cell responses to AZD1222 COVID-19 vaccine. Study conclusions and caveats: Only a handful of AZD1222 recipients tested seropositive at baseline. Researchers took repertoire samples only after the peak T cell response had come.

On this clone itself: Antigen unknown.

Generated by immunoSEQ multiplex PCR, the TCRdb table keeps only in-frame clones and is missing some. The sample shows 150,000 to 200,000 clones, 90% to 95% of them seen only once. CDR3 length: 16 amino acids. The J segment lost 3 bases and the V segment lost 2 bases, leaving 9 bases of the junction unmatched. Germline V gene lookup returns CDR1 SEHNR and CDR2 FQNEAQ (reference sequence). This chain joins TRBV7-9 and TRBJ1-1, with 7 bases aligning to TRBD1. The material sequenced was peripheral blood, taken 28 days after the second dose of the MenACWY control vaccine. The receptor was isolated from an adult who received the MenACWY meningococcal vaccine as a control. This chain's CDR3 is CASSLRQGRVDTEAFF. DNA of the CDR3: TGTGCCAGCAGCTTAAGACAGGGAAGAGTAGACACTGAAGCTTTCTTT.